The rows below give T cell receptor beta chains drawn from one sample of a study of beta chain features in type 1 diabetes. TCRdb keeps only in-frame clones here, not all; method: immunoSEQ multiplex PCR. The sample contains over 150,000 clones, over 6% of which appear only once. Sequenced sample: central memory CD4+ T cells from blood. The receptors were sampled from a man younger than 30 with type 1 diabetes. CDR3s include the opening cysteine and the closing phenylalanine or tryptophan. D genes are given only for firm matches. Size tells how often a clone was seen (once, few, many) or the class of an expanded clone, and some rows leave it out.

TRBV18,TRBJ2-2,-,-,TGTGCCAGCTCCCCCACATCAGACAGACGGGCCGGGGAGCTGTTTTTT,CASSPTSDRRAGELFF
TRBV20-1,TRBJ2-1,-,-,TGCAGTGCTCTCCCTGTCGATGAGCAGTTCTTC,CSALPVDEQFF
TRBV5-1,TRBJ2-3,-,TRBD1,TGCGCCAGCTCCGTGGGGACAGGGGGCATAGATACGCAGTATTTT,CASSVGTGGIDTQYF
TRBV9,TRBJ2-5,many,-,TGTGCCAGCAGCGTAGGACCGGAGGCAGAGACCCAGTACTTC,CASSVGPEAETQYF
TRBV5-1,TRBJ1-5,few,-,TGCGCCAGCAGCGAGGGGGATAATGGCAATCAGCCCCAGCATTTT,CASSEGDNGNQPQHF
TRBV6-6,TRBJ2-2,few,TRBD1,TGTGCCAGCAGTGCGACAGGGGGCAACACCGGGGAGCTGTTTTTT,CASSATGGNTGELFF
TRBV28,TRBJ2-1,few,TRBD2,TGTGCCAGCAGTTTCGGCAGGGCTAGCGGGAGCGATGAGCAGTTCTTC,CASSFGRASGSDEQFF
TRBV5-1,TRBJ1-1,-,-,TGCGCCAGCAGTAACGACGGGTCGGACACTGAAGCTTTCTTT,CASSNDGSDTEAFF
TRBV18,TRBJ2-1,-,TRBD1,TGTGCCAGCTCACCACCCTCACAGGGGCTCCACAATGAGCAGTTCTTC,CASSPPSQGLHNEQFF
TRBV5-4,TRBJ2-7,few,-,TGTGCCAGCAGCCAGGACCAGGGATCCTTCCACGAGCAGTACTTC,CASSQDQGSFHEQYF
TRBV19,TRBJ2-5,-,TRBD1,TGTGCCAGTAGGATCTCCGGTCAGGGGGAAGAGACCCAGTACTTC,CASRISGQGEETQYF
TRBV18,TRBJ2-7,few,TRBD2,TGTGCCAGCTCACCGAAACGGGGGGGGGACCACGAGCAGTACTTC,CASSPKRGGDHEQYF
TRBV13,TRBJ1-1,few,-,TGTGCCAGCAGCTTACCCTCGAACACTGAAGCTTTCTTT,CASSLPSNTEAFF
TRBV28,TRBJ2-4,few,-,TGTGCCAGCTCCGCAACAGGACAAAACATTCAGTACTTC,CASSATGQNIQYF
TRBV4-3,TRBJ2-3,few,TRBD2,TGCGCCAGCAGCCAAAACGGGGGGACAGATACGCAGTATTTT,CASSQNGGTDTQYF
TRBV2,TRBJ2-3,few,TRBD1,TGTGCCAGCAGACCGGGACAGGGCACAGATACGCAGTATTTT,CASRPGQGTDTQYF
TRBV4-1,TRBJ2-7,-,TRBD1,TGCGCCAGCAGCCAACCCGGGACAGGGTTCCACGAGCAGTACTTC,CASSQPGTGFHEQYF
TRBV6-6,TRBJ1-5,-,TRBD1,TGTGCCAGCAGGAGCACAGGGGGTATTAGCAATCAGCCCCAGCATTTT,CASRSTGGISNQPQHF
TRBV27,TRBJ1-2,-,TRBD1,TGTGCCAGCAGTTCGGGACAGGGGGCCTATGGCTACACCTTC,CASSSGQGAYGYTF
TRBV5-1,TRBJ2-4,-,-,TGCGCCAGCAGCTTGGATGCGGGAAGTCTGAACATTCAGTACTTC,CASSLDAGSLNIQYF
TRBV7-2,TRBJ1-5,few,TRBD1,TGTGCCAGCAGTTTTGGGGACAGGGGGCATCAGCCCCAGCATTTT,CASSFGDRGHQPQHF
TRBV5-6,TRBJ1-5,-,-,TGTGCCAGCAGCCCCGGACAGAATCAGCCCCAGCATTTT,CASSPGQNQPQHF
TRBV6-5,TRBJ2-3,few,TRBD2,TGTGCCAGCAGACTAGCGGGGGGGCTAGCGCAGTATTTT,CASRLAGGLAQYF
TRBV2,TRBJ2-5,-,-,TGTGCCAGCAAAACAGACCAAGAGACCCAGTACTTC,CASKTDQETQYF
TRBV30,TRBJ2-3,-,TRBD1,TGTGCCTGTAGACAGGGGGGTACGGATACGCAGTATTTT,CACRQGGTDTQYF
TRBV7-9,TRBJ2-3,few,-,TGTGCCAGCAGCTTAGACTCTTTGGGCACAGATACGCAGTATTTT,CASSLDSLGTDTQYF
TRBV4-1,TRBJ2-1,-,TRBD2,TGTGCCAGCAGCCAAGATGGGACTAGGAAGTTCTTC,CASSQDGTRKFF
TRBV6-5,TRBJ1-2,few,-,TGTGCCAGCAGTTTCGGAGGAGACAGGCTAAGGGGCTACACCTTC,CASSFGGDRLRGYTF
TRBV4-1,TRBJ2-6,few,-,TGCGCCAGCAGCCCGCAGGGCAACTGGGCCAACGTCCTGACTTTC,CASSPQGNWANVLTF
TRBV29-1,TRBJ2-7,-,TRBD2,TGCAGCGTTTTGGCTAGCGGGGTCTACGAGCAGTACTTC,CSVLASGVYEQYF
TRBV5-1,TRBJ2-7,few,TRBD2,TGCGCCAGCAGCGTGACTAGCGGTTACGAGCAGTACTTC,CASSVTSGYEQYF
TRBV14,TRBJ1-5,-,-,TGTGCCAGCAGCCAGGACAGAAATCAGCCCCAGCATTTT,CASSQDRNQPQHF
TRBV19,TRBJ2-3,few,-,TGTGCCAGTAGTACCTCCCCTAGCGATACGCAGTATTTT,CASSTSPSDTQYF
TRBV9,TRBJ2-2,few,-,TGTGCCAGCAGCGTAGCCCCGCCAGAGCGAGGCACCGGGGAGCTGTTTTTT,CASSVAPPERGTGELFF
TRBV28,TRBJ2-3,-,-,TGTGCCAGCAGTATACAGGGTAGAACGCAGTATTTT,CASSIQGRTQYF
TRBV29-1,TRBJ2-1,few,-,TGCAGCGCAAACCTTAGAGGTGATGAGCAGTTCTTC,CSANLRGDEQFF
TRBV28,TRBJ2-7,few,-,TGTGCCAGCAGGTCGACATGGCAGGGAACCTACGAGCAGTACTTC,CASRSTWQGTYEQYF
TRBV30,TRBJ2-3,few,-,TGTGCCTGGAGTGCCCAGGGCCGCGGTACGCAGTATTTT,CAWSAQGRGTQYF
TRBV5-1,TRBJ2-1,-,TRBD1,TGCGCCAGCAGCGCCGACAGGGCTAGCTCCTACAATGAGCAGTTCTTC,CASSADRASSYNEQFF
TRBV19,TRBJ2-2,few,-,TGTGCCAGTAGTATTGGTTTAGTTTACACCGGGGAGCTGTTTTTT,CASSIGLVYTGELFF
TRBV5-1,TRBJ2-2,-,-,TGCGCCAGCAGCTCGGCAGGGGTTGGGAACACCGGGGAGCTGTTTTTT,CASSSAGVGNTGELFF
TRBV5-6,TRBJ1-1,few,-,TGTGCCAGCAGCTTGGGTACGGAGACAGCGAACACTGAAGCTTTCTTT,CASSLGTETANTEAFF
TRBV4-2,TRBJ1-1,-,-,TGTGCCAGCAGCCAAGACGGCAGGGACACTGAAGCTTTCTTT,CASSQDGRDTEAFF
TRBV11-2,TRBJ1-5,-,-,TGTGCCAGCAGCTTTAGGACCACGGGGAATCAGCCCCAGCATTTT,CASSFRTTGNQPQHF
TRBV4-3,TRBJ2-1,-,TRBD1,TGCGCCAGCAGCCCCCTACCGGACAGGGACTGGGTGATTCATGAGCAGTTCTTC,CASSPLPDRDWVIHEQFF
TRBV18,TRBJ2-5,-,-,TGTGCCAGCTCACCACCCGGGGTCGAGACCCAGTACTTC,CASSPPGVETQYF
TRBV5-1,TRBJ2-7,-,TRBD1,TGCGCCAGCAGCTTAGAGCCGGGACAGGGGCGCGAGCAGTACTTC,CASSLEPGQGREQYF
TRBV6-6,TRBJ2-1,few,-,TGTGCCAGCAGGGCAGGGGACTACAATGAGCAGTTCTTC,CASRAGDYNEQFF
TRBV5-4,TRBJ2-7,-,-,TGTGCCAGCAGCTTGGTAACGGGAGCGCCCGAGCAGTACTTC,CASSLVTGAPEQYF
TRBV7-9,TRBJ2-7,-,-,TGTGCCAGCAGTCCGGGGGACCCCCGGAAATACGAGCAGTACTTC,CASSPGDPRKYEQYF
TRBV6-4,TRBJ2-3,few,TRBD1,TGTGCCAGCAAACGGACAGGGGAAGATACGCAGTATTTT,CASKRTGEDTQYF
TRBV5-1,TRBJ2-5,few,TRBD1,TGCGCCAGCAGCTCCTTCGGACAGGGCCAAGAGACCCAGTACTTC,CASSSFGQGQETQYF
TRBV7-2,TRBJ1-1,few,TRBD1,TGTGCCAGCAGCGGTACAGGGGGCACTGAAGCTTTCTTT,CASSGTGGTEAFF
TRBV5-4,TRBJ2-7,-,-,TGTGCCAGCAGCTTGTTCGAGAGCTACGAGCAGTACTTC,CASSLFESYEQYF